The T cell receptor beta chain under discussion was sequenced for a study of shared clonotypes between healthy human individuals. Study context: Donor ages ranged 18 to 49 years: a couple of women, a few men.

In the sorted-subset replicate PCRs, around 0.2 ug DNA, tens of thousands of T cell genomes, was used. Profiling relied on immunoSEQ multiplex PCR, and the TCRdb table lists in-frame clones only, not all of them. Among hundreds of thousands of clones listed, approximately 79% were seen once. The germline V gene has CDR1 DFQATT and CDR2 SNEGSKA (reference sequence). Trimming took off 5 bases at V and 1 base at J, with 5 bases between the two ends. The CDR3 extends over 11 amino acids. This clone has more than one count but fewer than ten. Other DNA sequences in the sample encode the same CDR3. Sequenced material: memory CD4+ T cells sorted from blood. Documented subset: CD45RA-negative fraction. The V call is TRBV20-1, the J call TRBJ1-1; D unresolved. This receptor was taken from a woman between 25 and 40 years old in good health. The CDR3, as DNA: TGCAGTGCTCCGGGGAACACTGAAGCTTTCTTT. It yields the protein CSAPGNTEAFF.